The 2 T cell receptor beta chains listed next were all sequenced from one sample in a study of blood T cells in healthy people across ages. Together with a sample-barcoded 5' primer, a J-beta primer mix was included in a second PCR lasting about 7 to 11 cycles. TCRdb processed the 5' RACE reads anew with MiXCR; each CDR3 protein has one entry. The table shows about 830,000 distinct CDR3 sequences, with approximately 67% occurring only once. The material sequenced was blood. The receptors were sampled from a young man in good health.

The V gene is TRBV14, the J gene TRBJ1-4; D might be TRBD1 (6 bases). The germline V and J ends were trimmed by 1 base and 10 bases, with 13 bases remaining between them. Germline V gene data show CDR1 as SGHDN and CDR2 as FVKESK. The CDR3 is made up of 14 amino acids. CDR3 sequence (DNA): TGTGCCAGCAGCCAAGTGATACAGGGCGGAAAACTGTTTTTT. Encoded protein: CASSQVIQGGKLFF.

About this clonotype: The junction departs from the called germline gene at one end, perhaps through a read error. CDR3 amino acids: CASSLTPGQQGTQYF. CDR3 DNA: TGTGCCAGCAGCCTAACTCCGGGACAACAAGGGACCCAGTACTTC. J is TRBJ2-5 and V is TRBV7-3; a weak D match, TRBD1 (6 bases). The germline CDR1 and CDR2 sequences are SGHTA and FQGTGA. The CDR3 totals 15 residues.